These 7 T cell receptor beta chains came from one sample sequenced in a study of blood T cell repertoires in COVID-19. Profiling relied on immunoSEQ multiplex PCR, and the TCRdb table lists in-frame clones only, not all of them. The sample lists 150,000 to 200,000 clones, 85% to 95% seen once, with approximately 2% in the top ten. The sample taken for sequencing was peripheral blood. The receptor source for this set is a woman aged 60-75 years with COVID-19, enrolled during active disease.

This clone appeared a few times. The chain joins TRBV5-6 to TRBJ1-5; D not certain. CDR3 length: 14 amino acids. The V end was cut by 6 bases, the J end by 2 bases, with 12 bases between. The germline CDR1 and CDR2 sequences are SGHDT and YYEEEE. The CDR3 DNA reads TGTGCCAGCACCACCAAACGAGGCAATCAGCCCCAGCATTTT. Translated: CASTTKRGNQPQHF.

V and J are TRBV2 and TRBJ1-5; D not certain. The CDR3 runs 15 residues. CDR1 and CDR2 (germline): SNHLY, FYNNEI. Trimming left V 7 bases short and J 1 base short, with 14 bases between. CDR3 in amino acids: CASTLEEGSNQPQHF. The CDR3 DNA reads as TGTGCCAGCACTCTCGAGGAGGGAAGCAATCAGCCCCAGCATTTT.

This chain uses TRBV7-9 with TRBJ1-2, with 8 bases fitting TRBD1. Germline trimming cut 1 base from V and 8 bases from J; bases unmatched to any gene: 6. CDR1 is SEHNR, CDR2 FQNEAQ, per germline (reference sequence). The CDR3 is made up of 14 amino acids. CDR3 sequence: CASSLGQGARGYTF. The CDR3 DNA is TGTGCCAGCAGCTTAGGCCAGGGGGCAAGAGGCTACACCTTC.

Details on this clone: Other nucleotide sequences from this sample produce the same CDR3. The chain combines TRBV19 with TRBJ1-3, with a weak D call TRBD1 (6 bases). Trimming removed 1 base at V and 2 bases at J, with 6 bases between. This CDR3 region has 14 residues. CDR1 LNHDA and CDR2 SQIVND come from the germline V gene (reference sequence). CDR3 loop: CASSIGGPGNTIYF. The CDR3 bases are TGTGCCAGTAGTATAGGGGGGCCTGGAAACACCATATATTTT. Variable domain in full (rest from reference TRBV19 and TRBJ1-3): DGGITQSPKYLFRKEGQNVTLSCEQNLNHDAMYWYRQDPGQGLRLIYYSQIVNDFQKGDIAEGYSVSREKKESFPLTVTSAQKNPTAFYLCASSIGGPGNTIYFGEGSWLTVV.

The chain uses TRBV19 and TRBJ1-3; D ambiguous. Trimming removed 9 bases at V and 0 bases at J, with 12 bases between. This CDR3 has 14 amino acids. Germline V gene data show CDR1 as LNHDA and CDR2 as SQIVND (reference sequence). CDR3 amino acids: CASHLRGSGNTIYF. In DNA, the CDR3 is TGTGCCAGCCACCTGCGGGGCTCTGGAAACACCATATATTTT.

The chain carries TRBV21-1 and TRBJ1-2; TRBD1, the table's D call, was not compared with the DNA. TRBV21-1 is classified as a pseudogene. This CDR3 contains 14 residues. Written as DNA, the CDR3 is TGTGCCAGCAGCAAAGGGACAGCTAACTATGGCTACACCTTC. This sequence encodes CASSKGTANYGYTF.

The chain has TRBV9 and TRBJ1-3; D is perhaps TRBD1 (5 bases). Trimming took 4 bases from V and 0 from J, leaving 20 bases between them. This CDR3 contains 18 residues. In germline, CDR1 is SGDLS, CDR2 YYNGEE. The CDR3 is CASSIRDSPQYSGNTIYF. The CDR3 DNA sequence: TGTGCCAGCAGCATCCGGGACTCCCCGCAGTACTCTGGAAACACCATATATTTT. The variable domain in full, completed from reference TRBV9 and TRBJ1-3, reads DSGVTQTPKHLITATGQRVTLRCSPRSGDLSVYWYQQSLDQGLQFLIQYYNGEERAKGNILERFSAQQFPDLHSELNLSSLELGDSALYFCASSIRDSPQYSGNTIYFGEGSWLTVV.